The present T cell receptor (beta chain) was sequenced within a study of regulatory T cells in long-lasting Graves disease. V was pared by 5 bases and J by 3 bases, with 14 bases between. The CDR3 has 14 residues. Germline V gene sequence: CDR1 MNHEY, CDR2 SVGEGT. iRepertoire HTBI primers and Arm-PCR of CDR3 regions built TCR beta libraries. Original handling: The samples yielded fewer than 75 TRBV and around 14 TRBJ segments. Using its own MiXCR run on the multiplex PCR reads, TCRdb lists one record per CDR3 protein. These V and J calls are TCRdb output, not the study's own analysis. The table includes 360,000 or so distinct CDR3 sequences, over 9.5% detected once. As for time point: newly diagnosed GD, antithyroid drugs for less than 3 months. Isolated PBMC RNA provided the starting material for the TCR library. Whole-study results and caveats: Persistent disease preferred TRBV28, TRBJ1-2 and TRBJ2-5.

This clonotype occurred a few times. Its antigen is unknown. The sample was also reused in another study, on T cells in Graves' hyperthyroidism and ophthalmopathy. That source adds: First-round RT-PCR of the TCR CDR3 relied on the HTBI primer set.

The chain joins TRBV6-2 or TRBV6-3 to TRBJ2-7; D unresolved. The sample in question was peripheral blood mononuclear cells (PBMCs), obtained at new diagnosis, from a patient treated with antithyroid drugs. The source of this sequence is a woman aged 18-35 years with Graves disease. The CDR3 region has the DNA TGTGCCAGCAGTGAAGGGAACGGCGGCTACGAGCAGTACGTC. Translated, it gives CASSEGNGGYEQYV.